This T cell receptor (beta chain) was sequenced for a study of human T cells and chemical hapten exposure. Regarding the study as a whole: Sensitizing to DPC left TCRs with a frequency above 1 in 1000 unaltered.

The time point here: healthy volunteer bleed at 6 weeks. Total RNA was isolated from unfractionated whole blood. Using its own MiXCR run on the RACE reads, TCRdb lists one record per CDR3 protein. The data hold 75,000 to 80,000 distinct CDR3 sequences, with about 8.6% observed a single time. The CDR3 spans 15 residues. The trim removed 4 bases at V and 1 base at J, leaving 4 bases unmatched. Germline V gives CDR1 SGHTA, CDR2 FQGNSA. On this clonotype: As yet, its antigen is unknown.

The TCR originated in a female donor in good health. Some clones in this sample may be carry-over from other donors' samples. V usage is TRBV7-2 and J usage is TRBJ2-1; 7 bases map to TRBD2. Sequenced: whole blood. In nucleotides, the CDR3 is TGTGCCAGCAGCTGGACGGGGGGATCCTACAATGAGCAGTTCTTC. Translated, it gives CASSWTGGSYNEQFF. Full variable domain (remainder filled in from reference TRBV7-2 and TRBJ2-1): GAGVSQSPSNKVTEKGKDVELRCDPISGHTALYWYRQSLGQGLEFLIYFQGNSAPDKSGLPSDRFSAERTGGSVSTLTIQRTQQEDSAVYLCASSWTGGSYNEQFFGPGTRLTVL.